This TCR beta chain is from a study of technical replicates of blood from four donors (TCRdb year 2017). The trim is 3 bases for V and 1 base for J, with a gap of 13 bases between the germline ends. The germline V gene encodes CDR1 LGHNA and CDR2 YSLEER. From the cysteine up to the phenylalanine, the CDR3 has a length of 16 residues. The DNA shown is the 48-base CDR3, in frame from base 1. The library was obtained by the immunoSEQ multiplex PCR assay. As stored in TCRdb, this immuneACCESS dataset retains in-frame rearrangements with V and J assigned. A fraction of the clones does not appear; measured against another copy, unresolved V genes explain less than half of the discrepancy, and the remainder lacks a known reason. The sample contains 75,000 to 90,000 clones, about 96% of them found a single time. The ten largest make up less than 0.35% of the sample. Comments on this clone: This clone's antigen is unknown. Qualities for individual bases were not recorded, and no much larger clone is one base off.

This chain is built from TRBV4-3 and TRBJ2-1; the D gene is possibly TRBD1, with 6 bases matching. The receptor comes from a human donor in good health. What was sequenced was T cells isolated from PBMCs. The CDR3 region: CASSHNLGGSYNEQFF. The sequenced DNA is TGCGCCAGCAGCCACAATTTAGGGGGTTCCTACAATGAGCAGTTCTTC.